This T cell receptor (beta chain) comes out of a study of molecular identifiers for immune sequencing clone quantification. Study conclusions and caveats: Same-barcode identical TCR molecules could make highly expanded clones look smaller than they are.

Listed TCR primers and previously described methods were used for bulk TCR libraries. TCRdb re-derived calls from the PCR reads in MiXCR, one entry per CDR3 protein. The data hold over 50,000 distinct CDR3 sequences, with more than 35% observed a single time. The table lists this clonotype with many counts. Its antigen is undetermined. Germline assignment: CDR1 MDHEN and CDR2 SYDVKM. Trimming shortened V by 5 bases and J by 8 bases, and 21 bases separated the two germline ends. This CDR3 has 16 amino acids. The TCR was taken from a human donor in good health. Some libraries in this study had Jurkat cell RNA spiked in. The chain carries TRBV28 and TRBJ1-4; D is undetermined. Specimen: naive CD8+ T cells from blood, with Jurkat cell RNA spiked in. The subset here: FACS-sorted CD8+CD4-CCR7+CD45RA+ naive T cells. The CDR3 is CASSNPVRPLTEKLFF. DNA for the CDR3: TGTGCCAGCAGTAACCCGGTTAGGCCACTTACGGAAAAACTGTTTTTT.